This is a list of T cell receptor beta chains from one sample in a study of blood T cell repertoires in COVID-19. Sequencing used immunoSEQ multiplex PCR; TCRdb keeps in-frame clones, though not all of them. The sample carries tens of thousands of clones, approximately 84% recorded once. The sequencing sample was made of peripheral blood. Source of these receptors: a human donor in a cohort sampled during active COVID-19. Both conserved end residues are part of each CDR3. The D gene is left open where the match is weak. Not every row has a clone size; where given, it reads once, few, many or a size class.

>NA|TRBJ1-4|15|TRBD1|TRBV5-1
CASSLGQGNNEKLFF
TGCGCCAGCAGCCTCGGACAGGGAAATAATGAAAAACTGTTTTTT
>NA|TRBJ1-3|17|TRBD1|TRBV5-6
CASSLPGQGHSGNTIYF
TGTGCCAGCAGCTTGCCCGGACAGGGACACTCTGGAAACACCATATATTTT
>NA|TRBJ1-6|13|NA|TRBV12-3/TRBV12-4
CASSFGQTGDLHF
TGTGCCAGCAGTTTTGGGCAGACCGGCGATCTCCACTTT
>NA|TRBJ2-7|15|NA|TRBV6-6
CASSYSRDSSYEQYF
TGTGCCAGCAGTTACTCGAGGGATAGCTCCTACGAGCAGTACTTC
>NA|TRBJ2-2|14|NA|TRBV4-1
CASSQDEYTGELFF
TGCGCCAGCAGCCAAGATGAGTACACCGGGGAGCTGTTTTTT
>NA|TRBJ1-6|13|NA|TRBV20-1
CSASREYNSPLHF
TGCAGTGCTAGTCGGGAGTATAATTCACCCCTCCACTTT
>NA|TRBJ2-3|16|NA|TRBV11-2
CASIPTRRASTDTQYF
TGTGCCAGCATCCCGACAAGGCGTGCTAGCACAGATACGCAGTATTTT
>few|TRBJ2-3|14|NA|TRBV7-8
CASSFGGRTDTQYF
TGTGCCAGCAGCTTCGGGGGGCGCACAGATACGCAGTATTTT
>NA|TRBJ1-2|14|TRBD1|TRBV10-3
CAISERQGRIGYTF
TGTGCCATCAGTGAAAGACAGGGGCGAATTGGCTACACCTTC
>NA|TRBJ2-5|15|NA|TRBV19
CASSPGLLRGETQYF
TGTGCCAGTAGTCCGGGACTCTTACGCGGGGAGACCCAGTACTTC
>NA|TRBJ2-3|16|NA|TRBV27
CASSSHGGETTDTQYF
TGTGCCAGCAGTTCCCATGGCGGGGAGACCACAGATACGCAGTATTTT
>NA|TRBJ1-2|15|NA|TRBV14
CASSQAGDPQGGYTF
TGTGCCAGCAGCCAAGCGGGGGATCCTCAAGGCGGCTACACCTTC
>NA|TRBJ1-6|14|NA|TRBV5-8
CASSLFGVGSPLHF
TGTGCCAGCAGCTTGTTCGGGGTAGGGTCACCCCTCCACTTT
>NA|TRBJ2-1|19|TRBD1|TRBV6-2/TRBV6-3
CASSHRYSGTGAPYNEQFF
TGTGCCAGCAGTCACCGGTATTCAGGAACAGGGGCCCCTTACAATGAGCAGTTCTTC
>NA|TRBJ2-2|17|TRBD1|TRBV18
CASSPRQRQGNTGELFF
TGTGCCAGCTCACCACGTCAGCGACAGGGGAACACCGGGGAGCTGTTTTTT
>NA|TRBJ2-2|14|NA|TRBV28
CASRYRLTTGELFF
TGTGCCAGCAGGTACCGACTGACCACCGGGGAGCTGTTTTTT
>NA|TRBJ2-6|17|TRBD1|TRBV2
CASTATGEHSGANVLTF
TGTGCCAGCACTGCGACAGGGGAGCACTCTGGGGCCAACGTCCTGACTTTC
>NA|TRBJ2-1|17|TRBD1|TRBV10-2
CASSEPKRGQGRDEQFF
TGCGCCAGCAGTGAGCCGAAGAGGGGACAGGGACGAGATGAGCAGTTCTTC
>NA|TRBJ1-3|15|NA|TRBV7-6
CASSSLQGIGNTIYF
TGTGCCAGCAGCTCATTACAGGGAATCGGAAACACCATATATTTT
>NA|TRBJ1-5|14|NA|TRBV6-5
CASSYEHSGQPQHF
TGTGCCAGCAGTTATGAACATTCGGGTCAGCCCCAGCATTTT
>NA|TRBJ2-5|15|NA|TRBV18
CASSPVWAAGETQYF
TGTGCCAGCTCACCAGTGTGGGCGGCGGGGGAGACCCAGTACTTC
>once|TRBJ2-7|13|NA|TRBV6-5
CASSYSRGHEQYF
TGTGCCAGCAGTTACTCAAGAGGTCACGAGCAGTACTTC
>NA|TRBJ2-5|15|TRBD1|TRBV4-1
CASSQTGTAQETQYF
TGCGCCAGCAGCCAGACCGGGACAGCCCAAGAGACCCAGTACTTC
>NA|TRBJ1-3|15|NA|TRBV5-1
CASSREGGSGNTIYF
TGCGCCAGCAGCAGGGAAGGGGGTTCTGGAAACACCATATATTTT
>NA|TRBJ1-1|14|NA|TRBV5-1
CASSLDPSNTEAFF
TGCGCCAGCAGCTTGGATCCGAGTAACACTGAAGCTTTCTTT
>NA|TRBJ2-5|15|TRBD1|TRBV28
CASSPPGQGTKTQYF
TGTGCCAGCAGTCCTCCGGGACAGGGGACCAAGACCCAGTACTTC
>NA|TRBJ2-2|14|TRBD1|TRBV6-5
CASLLQGAAGELFF
TGTGCCAGTCTCCTCCAGGGGGCCGCCGGGGAGCTGTTTTTT
>NA|TRBJ2-2|17|NA|TRBV11-2
CASSRLLGGTNTGELFF
TGTGCCAGCAGCCGATTACTAGGCGGGACCAACACCGGGGAGCTGTTTTTT
>NA|TRBJ1-1|14|NA|TRBV19
CASSIIQQGTEAFF
TGTGCCAGTAGCATTATCCAACAGGGAACCGAAGCTTTCTTT
>NA|TRBJ1-3|16|NA|TRBV4-2
CASSPPGERSGNTIYF
TGTGCCAGCAGCCCGCCGGGGGAGAGGTCTGGAAACACCATATATTTT
>few|TRBJ1-6|20|NA|TRBV19
CASSIGRLRGASSYNSPLHF
TGTGCCAGTAGTATTGGGAGGCTTCGGGGGGCGAGCTCCTATAATTCACCCCTCCACTTT
>NA|TRBJ2-7|19|TRBD2|TRBV5-5
CASSWGLGTSGVTYYEQYF
TGTGCCAGCAGCTGGGGGCTGGGGACTAGCGGGGTAACGTACTACGAGCAGTACTTC
>NA|TRBJ2-3|13|NA|TRBV10-3
CATLDGSTDTQYF
TGTGCCACCCTAGACGGAAGCACAGATACGCAGTATTTT
>NA|TRBJ1-2|14|NA|TRBV3-1/TRBV3-2
CASSQDTGPYGYTF
TGTGCCAGCAGCCAAGATACAGGCCCCTATGGCTACACCTTC
>NA|TRBJ2-7|15|TRBD2|TRBV9
CASSAGEGSSYEQYF
TGTGCCAGCAGCGCTGGGGAGGGTAGCTCCTACGAGCAGTACTTC
>once|TRBJ2-7|16|NA|TRBV15
CATSRDLKKSNYEQYF
TGTGCCACCAGCAGAGATTTGAAGAAAAGCAACTACGAGCAGTACTTC
>once|TRBJ2-5|18|TRBD2|TRBV10-3
CAISVSGLGLAGGETQYF
TGTGCCATCAGTGTCTCTGGGTTAGGACTAGCGGGGGGAGAGACCCAGTACTTC
>NA|TRBJ2-3|16|TRBD2|TRBV18
CASSLTGTSGTDTQYF
TGTGCCAGCTCACTAACCGGGACTAGCGGCACAGATACGCAGTATTTT
>NA|TRBJ1-5|13|NA|TRBV2
CASSESMNQPQHF
TGTGCCAGCAGTGAGTCTATGAATCAGCCCCAGCATTTT
>NA|TRBJ2-4|12|TRBD1|TRBV30
CAWRTGGNIQYF
TGTGCCTGGAGGACAGGGGGAAACATTCAGTACTTC
>NA|TRBJ2-3|13|NA|TRBV24-1
CATSDPRTDTQYF
TGTGCCACCAGTGATCCGAGGACAGATACGCAGTATTTT
>NA|TRBJ1-6|15|NA|TRBV7-9
CASSSMVARNSPLHF
TGTGCCAGCAGCAGCATGGTGGCGAGGAATTCACCCCTCCACTTT